This T cell receptor beta chain was captured in a study of tumor-infiltrating lymphocytes in primary liver carcinoma. cDNA specific to TCR beta was made from 500 ng of total RNA, with a constant-region primer employed for priming. Libraries covering TCR beta were generated through three nested multiplex PCR rounds (using a slightly modified ARM-PCR). Investigators reported that the first two PCR rounds, at approximately 11 cycles each, used TRBV1-TRBV30 forward primers with a C-beta reverse primer. TCRdb re-analysed the multiplex PCR reads in MiXCR, keeping a single row per CDR3 protein. The sample carries some 64,000 distinct CDR3 sequences, about 71% recorded once. A word on this clonotype: At one of its ends the junction is not consistent with the germline gene, which may arise from a read error.

The study co-extracted DNA and RNA from around 18-30 mg of unsorted bulk tissue. The authors sampled five separate regions per tumor. In germline, CDR1 is SQVTM, CDR2 ANQGSEA. The CDR3 sequence is 13 residues long. The chain uses TRBV29-1 and TRBJ2-1, with 13 nucleotides matching TRBD2. Sequenced: liver tumor tissue from sampling region 4. Subset reported: tumor region T4, right-lateral pole. The clonotype was recovered from a middle-aged man with primary liver carcinoma and hepatitis B virus infection. Written as DNA, the CDR3 is TGTAGCGGGACTAGCGGGAACCTCTATGAGCAGTTCTTC. Protein sequence: CSGTSGNLYEQFF.